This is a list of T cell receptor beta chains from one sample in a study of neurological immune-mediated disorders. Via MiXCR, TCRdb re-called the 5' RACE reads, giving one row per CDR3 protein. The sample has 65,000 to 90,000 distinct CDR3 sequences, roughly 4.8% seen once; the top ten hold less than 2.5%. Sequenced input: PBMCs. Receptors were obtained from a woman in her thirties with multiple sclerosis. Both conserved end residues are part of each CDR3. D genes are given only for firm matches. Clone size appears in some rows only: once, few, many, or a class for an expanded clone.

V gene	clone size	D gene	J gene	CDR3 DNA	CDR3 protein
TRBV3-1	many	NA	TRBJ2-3	TGTGCCAGCAGCCAACGCACAGATACGCAGTATTTT	CASSQRTDTQYF
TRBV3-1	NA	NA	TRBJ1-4	TGTGCCAGCAGCCCGACGGTATTTAATGAAAAACTGTTTTTT	CASSPTVFNEKLFF
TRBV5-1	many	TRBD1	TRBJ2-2	TGCGCCAGCAGCTTGGCGGACAGGGGGTACACCGGGGAGCTGTTTTTT	CASSLADRGYTGELFF
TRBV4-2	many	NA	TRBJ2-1	TGTGCCAGCAGCCAAGAGGCACCCCCGACTCCCGGGGGGCAGTTCTTC	CASSQEAPPTPGGQFF
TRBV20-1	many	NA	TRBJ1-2	TGCAGTGCTTTGAGCCAGAATACCTATGGCTACACCTTC	CSALSQNTYGYTF
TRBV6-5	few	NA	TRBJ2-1	TGTGCCAGCAGTCCAGACTTTGGGGGCTCCAATGAGCAGTTCTTC	CASSPDFGGSNEQFF
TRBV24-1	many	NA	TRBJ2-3	TGTGCCACCAGTGGCCGTGGTATATGGTCAGATACGCAGTATTTT	CATSGRGIWSDTQYF
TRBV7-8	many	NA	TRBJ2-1	TGTGCCAGCAGCTCCCGAGTTTTGGATGAGCAGTTCTTC	CASSSRVLDEQFF
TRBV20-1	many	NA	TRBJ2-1	TGCAGTGCTAGACCGTTCGAATACGCCTACAATGAGCAGTTCTTC	CSARPFEYAYNEQFF
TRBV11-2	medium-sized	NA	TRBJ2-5	TGTGCCAGCAGCTTAGGGGACCGAACTCAAGAGACCCAGTACTTC	CASSLGDRTQETQYF
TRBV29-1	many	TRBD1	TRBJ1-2	TGCAGCGCCGGACAGGATACTAACTATGGCTACACCTTC	CSAGQDTNYGYTF
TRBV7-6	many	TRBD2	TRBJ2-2	TGTGCCAGCAGCGCGGGGGGGGCAACCGGGGAGCTGTTTTTT	CASSAGGATGELFF
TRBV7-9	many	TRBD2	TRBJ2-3	TGTGCCAGCAGCTTGGGTCCTAGCGGGAGCACAGATACGCAGTATTTT	CASSLGPSGSTDTQYF
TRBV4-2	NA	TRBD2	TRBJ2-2	TGTGCCAGCAGCCCAAACCAGCGGGAGGTCGAGTCCGGGGAGCTGTTTTTT	CASSPNQREVESGELFF
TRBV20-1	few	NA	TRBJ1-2	TGCAGTGCTAGTATCGATTCTAACTATGGCTACACCTTC	CSASIDSNYGYTF
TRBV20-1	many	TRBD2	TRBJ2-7	TGCAGTGCTGTCGGGGGGTTCTACGAGCAGTACTTC	CSAVGGFYEQYF
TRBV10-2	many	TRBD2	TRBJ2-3	TGCGCCAGCGCGCGGGGGGAGGTTACGCAGTATTTT	CASARGEVTQYF
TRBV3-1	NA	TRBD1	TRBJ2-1	TGTGCCAGCAGCCAAGCGGACAGGGTAGTCGATGAGCAGTTCTTC	CASSQADRVVDEQFF
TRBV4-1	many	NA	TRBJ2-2	TGCGCCAGCAGCCCGCCCGGGTGGGATGTCAAGGCCGGGGAGCTGTTTTTT	CASSPPGWDVKAGELFF
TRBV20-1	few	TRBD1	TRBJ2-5	TGCAGTGCCCCCGGGACAGGGAAAGAGACCCAGTACTTC	CSAPGTGKETQYF
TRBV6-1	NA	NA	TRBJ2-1	TGTGCCAGCGCTCCCTGGGAGGCCCGGCGGTACGGATACGAGCAGTTCTTC	CASAPWEARRYGYEQFF
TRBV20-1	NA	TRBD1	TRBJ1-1	TGCAGTGGGAGACAGGGGCCCATGAACACTGAAGCTTTCTTT	CSGRQGPMNTEAFF